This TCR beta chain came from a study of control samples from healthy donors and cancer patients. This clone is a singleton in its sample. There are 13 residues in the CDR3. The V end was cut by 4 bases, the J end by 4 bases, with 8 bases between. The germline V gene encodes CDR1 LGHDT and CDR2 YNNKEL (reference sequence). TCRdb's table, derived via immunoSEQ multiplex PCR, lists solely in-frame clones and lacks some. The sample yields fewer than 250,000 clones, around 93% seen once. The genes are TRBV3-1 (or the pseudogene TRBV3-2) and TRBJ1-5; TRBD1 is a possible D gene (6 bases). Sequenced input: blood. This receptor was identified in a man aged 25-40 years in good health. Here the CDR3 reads CASSRTENQPQHF. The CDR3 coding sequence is TGTGCCAGCAGCCGGACAGAGAATCAGCCCCAGCATTTT.